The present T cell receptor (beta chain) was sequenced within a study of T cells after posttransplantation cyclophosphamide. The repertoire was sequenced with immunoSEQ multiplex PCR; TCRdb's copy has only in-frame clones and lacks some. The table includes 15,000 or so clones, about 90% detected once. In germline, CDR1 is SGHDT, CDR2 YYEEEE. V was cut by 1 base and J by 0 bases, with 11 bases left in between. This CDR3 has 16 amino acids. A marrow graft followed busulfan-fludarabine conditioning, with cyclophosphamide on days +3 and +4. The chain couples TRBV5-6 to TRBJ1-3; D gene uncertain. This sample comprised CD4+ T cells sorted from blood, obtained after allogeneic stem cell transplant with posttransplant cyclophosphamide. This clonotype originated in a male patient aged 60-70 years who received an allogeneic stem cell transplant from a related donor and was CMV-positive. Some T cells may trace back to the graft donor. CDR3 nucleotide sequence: TGTGCCAGCAGCTTGCACAATTATCACTCTGGAAACACCATATATTTT. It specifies CASSLHNYHSGNTIYF.